The sequence of this T cell receptor (beta chain) was determined in a study of T cell repertoires in ileal Crohn's disease. From germline, CDR1 is SGHRS and CDR2 YFSETQ. This CDR3 has 17 amino acids. Trimming pared 0 bases from V and 0 bases from J, leaving 14 bases between. Data came from immunoSEQ multiplex PCR; TCRdb stores just in-frame clones and leaves some out. The sample has some 11,000 clones; 72% are singletons. Indicated time point: neoterminal ileum biopsy at postoperative endoscopy, about 6 months after surgery. The V and J genes are TRBV5-1 and TRBJ2-3, with a tentative D call TRBD1 (6 bases). The clonotype was recovered from an adult with Crohn's disease. The sequenced sample consisted of ileal tissue. CDR3 region: CASSLGPDRDSTDTQYF. The CDR3, as DNA: TGCGCCAGCAGCTTGGGGCCGGACAGAGATAGCACAGATACGCAGTATTTT.